This T cell receptor beta chain originates from a study of T-cell memory formation after mild COVID-19. Overall study findings and caveats: Contracting clones localized mainly to CM and EM when CD4+ and mainly to EMRA when CD8+.

TCRdb redid the calling of the 5' RACE reads with MiXCR, one entry per CDR3 protein. In the table there are about 390,000 distinct CDR3 sequences, 15% to 20% of which are singletons. On this clonotype: The antigen remains unidentified. At one of its ends the junction is not consistent with the germline gene, which may arise from a read error.

Sequenced material: PBMCs or a T cell subset sorted from them (not recorded which). The receptor was isolated from a young man who had mild COVID-19 (a few samples of this study predate the infection). Cell type and time point are not known.

The CDR3 loop is CASSLGSWEPYF. The DNA for the CDR3 is TGTGCCAGCAGCTTAGGGAGTTGGGAACCTTACTTC. V gene TRBV7-9 combines with J gene TRBJ1-2; D is uncertain. Germline values: CDR1 SEHNR, CDR2 FQNEAQ (reference sequence). The CDR3 sequence is 12 residues long.